These 3 T cell receptor beta chains were sequenced from one sample in a study of blood T cell repertoires in COVID-19 (dated by TCRdb to about 2020). Library prep was done by the immunoSEQ multiplex PCR assay. Entries here come from immuneACCESS through TCRdb and include only in-frame sequences with V and J called. Some clones fail to appear in such tables; in the studies checked, an unresolved V gene covers under half of the shortfall, and the cause of the remainder is unknown. This sample comprises around 50,000 clones, approximately 78% of them detected only once. The ten largest make up approximately 5% of the sample. Sequenced input: PBMCs or T cells enriched from blood (not recorded which). The origin of the receptors is a woman in her 50s with acute COVID-19.

The CDR3 coding sequence is TGTGCCAGTAGCCGGACAGGGGGCCCCAATGAAAAACTGTTTTTT. Amino acid sequence: CASSRTGGPNEKLFF. This chain links TRBV19 with TRBJ1-4; 11 nucleotides line up with TRBD1. Germline loops: CDR1 LNHDA, CDR2 SQIVND (reference sequence). Unmatched junction bases numbered 5, after V lost 6 bases and J lost 5 bases. The CDR3 sequence is 15 residues long.

Only one count was recorded for this clone. The chain combines TRBV13 with TRBJ1-6; 8 bases line up with TRBD1. The germline V gene encodes CDR1 PRHDT and CDR2 FYEKMQ (reference sequence). The V gene end was trimmed by 2 bases and the J gene end by 7 bases; junction bases not matched to a gene: 10. The CDR3 runs to 17 residues. The CDR3 loop reads CASSLTRRTGQNSPLHF. The CDR3 DNA sequence: TGTGCCAGCAGCTTAACCCGTAGGACAGGGCAAAATTCACCCCTCCACTTT. Filled out from reference TRBV13 and TRBJ1-6, the complete variable domain reads AAGVIQSPRHLIKEKRETATLKCYPIPRHDTVYWYQQGPGQDPQFLISFYEKMQSDKGSIPDRFSAQQFSDYHSELNMSSLELGDSALYFCASSLTRRTGQNSPLHFGNGTRLTVT.

The chain joins TRBV30 to TRBJ1-2; TRBD1 aligns across 12 bases. Germline-derived CDR1 and CDR2 are GTSNPN and SVGIG (reference sequence). This CDR3 comprises 16 residues. The CDR3 region has the DNA TGTGTCTCAACTCCCGGGACAGGGGGCTCTTTCTATGGCTACACCTTC. This sequence encodes CVSTPGTGGSFYGYTF.